Described below is a single T cell receptor (beta chain) sequence and its context. Selected positively for CCR7 and CD45RO-negative, naive CD8 cells excluded terminally differentiated effector memory CD45RA+ cells. Here immunoSEQ multiplex PCR was the method, and the copy in TCRdb shows in-frame clones only, minus some. Among approximately 1.9 million clones listed, 93% were seen once. These data belong to a study of shared clonotypes between healthy human individuals. The source is a young man in good health. Some clones in this sample may be carry-over from other donors' samples. Sequencing was done on a sample of naive CD8+ T cells from PBMCs.

The CDR3 sequence: CASSVGQGPLQFF. The CDR3 coding sequence is TGTGCCAGCAGCGTAGGTCAGGGCCCATTGCAGTTCTTC. The chain uses TRBV9 and TRBJ2-1, with D possibly matching TRBD1 (5 bases). Germline V lookup: CDR1 SGDLS, CDR2 YYNGEE. The ends were cut back, 0 bases at V and 12 bases at J, with 13 bases in the middle. This CDR3 contains 13 residues.